The TCR beta chain under discussion was sequenced for a study of regulatory T cells in long-lasting Graves disease. Study context: Antithyroid drugs had been taken by newly diagnosed Graves' patients for under 3 months.

This clonotype has only a few counts. What it binds is not known. V dropped 1 base and J dropped 2 bases, with 6 bases sitting between them. The CDR3 covers 15 residues. Germline V gene sequence: CDR1 SGHVS, CDR2 FQNEAQ. Time point noted: newly diagnosed GD, antithyroid drugs for less than 3 months. RNA isolated from PBMCs was used to make the TCR library. General study points: There were preferences for TRBV28, TRBJ1-2 and TRBJ2-5 in persistent disease. Few sampled subjects may have lowered accuracy.

Relying on iRepertoire HTBI primers and Arm-PCR of CDR3 regions, the team built TCR beta libraries. Each CDR3 protein gets one entry after TCRdb re-called the multiplex PCR reads with MiXCR. This sample has about 500,000 distinct CDR3 sequences, with about 17% found just once. The same data also contributed to another study, on T cells in Graves' hyperthyroidism and ophthalmopathy. That paper adds: The diagnostic basis comprised clinical symptoms, serum thyroxine and TRAb, thyroid ultrasound and orbital computed tomography.

The rearrangement uses TRBV7-8 and TRBJ2-6, with D uncertain. The sequence was collected from a man between 40 and 49 years old with Graves disease. This specimen consisted of peripheral blood mononuclear cells (PBMCs), obtained at new diagnosis, from a patient treated with antithyroid drugs. The CDR3: CASSLVIPGANVLTF. DNA for the CDR3: TGTGCCAGCAGCTTAGTTATCCCTGGGGCCAACGTCCTGACTTTC.